This is a list of T cell receptor beta chains from one sample in a study of response to subunit inactivated influenza vaccine. MiXCR, applied by TCRdb to the RT-PCR reads, yields one record per CDR3 protein. The sample consists of around 790,000 distinct CDR3 sequences, approximately 22% of them appearing once. Sample: PBMCs from blood, taken more than 4 days after vaccination. These receptors all stem from a man aged 50 to 60 who received an inactivated influenza vaccine. The CDR3 runs from the conserved cysteine through the conserved F or W. Fields, in order: V gene, J gene, clone size, D gene, CDR3 protein, CDR3 DNA. The D gene is left open where the match is weak. The size entry is marked missing in some rows and otherwise reads once, few, many or a size class.

v_gene: TRBV4-3
j_gene: TRBJ2-7
abundance: few
d_gene: NA
CDR3aa: CASSQDESSYEQYF
CDR3nt: TGCGCCAGCAGCCAAGACGAGAGCTCCTACGAGCAGTACTTC

v_gene: TRBV4-3
j_gene: TRBJ2-7
abundance: few
d_gene: NA
CDR3aa: CASSQDYSSYEQYF
CDR3nt: TGCGCCAGCAGCCAAGATTACAGTTCCTACGAGCAGTACTTC

v_gene: TRBV5-6
j_gene: TRBJ2-4
abundance: NA
d_gene: NA
CDR3aa: CASSFAGVNIQYF
CDR3nt: TGTGCCAGCAGCTTTGCAGGGGTAAACATTCAGTACTTC

v_gene: TRBV20-1
j_gene: TRBJ2-1
abundance: NA
d_gene: NA
CDR3aa: CSAVLNEQFF
CDR3nt: TGCAGTGCTGTGTTGAATGAGCAGTTCTTC

v_gene: TRBV7-2
j_gene: TRBJ1-6
abundance: few
d_gene: TRBD1
CDR3aa: CASSLTGVQSSPLHF
CDR3nt: TGTGCCAGCAGCCTTACAGGGGTGCAATCTTCACCCCTCCACTTT

v_gene: TRBV10-3
j_gene: TRBJ2-5
abundance: few
d_gene: TRBD2
CDR3aa: CAIRAGTSGGQETQYF
CDR3nt: TGTGCCATCAGAGCCGGGACTAGCGGGGGGCAAGAGACCCAGTACTTC

v_gene: TRBV2
j_gene: TRBJ2-2
abundance: few
d_gene: TRBD1
CDR3aa: CASSELGQGREWDTGELFF
CDR3nt: TGTGCCAGCAGTGAATTAGGACAGGGGCGGGAGTGGGACACCGGGGAGCTGTTTTTT

v_gene: TRBV20-1
j_gene: TRBJ2-1
abundance: NA
d_gene: TRBD2
CDR3aa: CSARGTRDYNEQFF
CDR3nt: TGCAGTGCTAGAGGGACTAGAGATTACAATGAGCAGTTCTTC

v_gene: TRBV12-3/TRBV12-4
j_gene: TRBJ2-2
abundance: few
d_gene: TRBD2
CDR3aa: CASSLGLRERRSGELFF
CDR3nt: TGTGCCAGCAGTTTAGGGTTGCGGGAGAGGAGGTCCGGGGAGCTGTTTTTT

v_gene: TRBV3-1
j_gene: TRBJ2-2
abundance: few
d_gene: TRBD2
CDR3aa: CASSQDSGGIPSTGELFF
CDR3nt: TGTGCCAGCAGCCAAGATAGCGGGGGGATCCCGAGCACCGGGGAGCTGTTTTTT

v_gene: TRBV4-3
j_gene: TRBJ1-1
abundance: many
d_gene: TRBD1
CDR3aa: CASSQGTGGGRMNTEAFF
CDR3nt: TGCGCCAGCAGCCAAGGAACGGGAGGGGGCCGGATGAACACTGAAGCTTTCTTT

v_gene: TRBV27
j_gene: TRBJ2-7
abundance: few
d_gene: TRBD2
CDR3aa: CASSLVAGVFYEQYF
CDR3nt: TGTGCCAGCAGTTTAGTAGCGGGGGTCTTCTACGAGCAGTACTTC

v_gene: TRBV7-9
j_gene: TRBJ1-5
abundance: NA
d_gene: TRBD1
CDR3aa: CASSSDRQTAQHF
CDR3nt: TGTGCCAGCAGCTCGGACAGGCAAACAGCCCAGCATTTT

v_gene: TRBV12-3/TRBV12-4
j_gene: TRBJ1-4
abundance: many
d_gene: NA
CDR3aa: CASSFRGVAEKLFF
CDR3nt: TGTGCCAGCAGTTTTCGGGGGGTGGCAGAAAAACTGTTTTTT

v_gene: TRBV2
j_gene: TRBJ2-7
abundance: NA
d_gene: NA
CDR3aa: CASNLGGALYEQYF
CDR3nt: TGTGCCAGCAACCTTGGAGGGGCGCTCTACGAGCAGTACTTC

v_gene: TRBV7-2
j_gene: TRBJ2-5
abundance: few
d_gene: TRBD1
CDR3aa: CASSFIGTGLETQYF
CDR3nt: TGTGCCAGCAGCTTCATAGGGACAGGGCTGGAGACCCAGTACTTC

v_gene: TRBV11-2
j_gene: TRBJ2-1
abundance: NA
d_gene: TRBD1
CDR3aa: CASSLAWDSINEQFF
CDR3nt: TGTGCCAGCAGCTTAGCTTGGGACAGTATTAATGAGCAGTTCTTC

v_gene: TRBV4-3
j_gene: TRBJ2-2
abundance: NA
d_gene: TRBD2
CDR3aa: CASSQRTSGGYTGELFF
CDR3nt: TGCGCCAGCAGCCAACGAACTAGCGGGGGGTACACCGGGGAGCTGTTTTTT

v_gene: TRBV12-3/TRBV12-4
j_gene: TRBJ2-1
abundance: few
d_gene: TRBD2
CDR3aa: CASSFSGTSGGTGEQFF
CDR3nt: TGTGCCAGCAGTTTCTCCGGAACTAGCGGGGGGACCGGTGAGCAGTTCTTC

v_gene: TRBV20-1
j_gene: TRBJ1-6
abundance: NA
d_gene: NA
CDR3aa: CSARPSADRPLHF
CDR3nt: TGCAGTGCTAGACCTTCCGCAGACCGGCCCCTCCACTTT

v_gene: TRBV29-1
j_gene: TRBJ2-7
abundance: many
d_gene: TRBD2
CDR3aa: CSVEKLAGAYEQYF
CDR3nt: TGCAGCGTTGAAAAGCTAGCGGGGGCCTACGAGCAGTACTTC

v_gene: TRBV20-1
j_gene: TRBJ2-1
abundance: NA
d_gene: NA
CDR3aa: CSGTGNSRGPLASYNEQFF
CDR3nt: TGCAGTGGTACGGGCAATTCCCGGGGTCCACTAGCTTCCTACAATGAGCAGTTCTTC

v_gene: TRBV20-1
j_gene: TRBJ2-6
abundance: NA
d_gene: TRBD2
CDR3aa: CSARPLAGGSGANVLTF
CDR3nt: TGCAGTGCTAGACCGCTAGCGGGGGGCTCTGGGGCCAACGTCCTGACTTTC

v_gene: TRBV28
j_gene: TRBJ1-4
abundance: few
d_gene: NA
CDR3aa: CASSRAPGLSGEKLFF
CDR3nt: TGTGCCAGCAGTCGTGCCCCGGGACTCTCAGGTGAAAAACTGTTTTTT

v_gene: TRBV29-1
j_gene: TRBJ2-5
abundance: many
d_gene: TRBD2
CDR3aa: CSVAGGSGRWFETQYF
CDR3nt: TGCAGCGTCGCCGGGGGTAGCGGGAGGTGGTTTGAGACCCAGTACTTC

v_gene: TRBV5-5
j_gene: TRBJ2-1
abundance: few
d_gene: NA
CDR3aa: CASSLLEGGQFF
CDR3nt: TGTGCCAGCAGCTTGTTGGAGGGAGGGCAGTTCTTC

v_gene: TRBV19
j_gene: TRBJ2-1
abundance: NA
d_gene: NA
CDR3aa: CASSIEWFSYNEQFF
CDR3nt: TGTGCCAGTAGTATAGAGTGGTTCTCCTACAATGAGCAGTTCTTC

v_gene: TRBV4-3
j_gene: TRBJ2-2
abundance: once
d_gene: NA
CDR3aa: CASSQDRALNTGELFF
CDR3nt: TGCGCCAGCAGCCAAGACCGCGCGTTGAACACCGGGGAGCTGTTTTTT

v_gene: TRBV10-3
j_gene: TRBJ2-3
abundance: NA
d_gene: TRBD2
CDR3aa: CAIRTGLAGELAPRRTDTQYF
CDR3nt: TGTGCCATCAGAACGGGACTAGCGGGAGAACTTGCCCCGCGTCGGACAGATACGCAGTATTTT

v_gene: TRBV29-1
j_gene: TRBJ2-3
abundance: few
d_gene: NA
CDR3aa: CSVGRTNRGDTQYF
CDR3nt: TGCAGCGTCGGAAGGACCAACCGTGGTGATACGCAGTATTTT

v_gene: TRBV12-3/TRBV12-4
j_gene: TRBJ2-7
abundance: NA
d_gene: TRBD2
CDR3aa: CASRESGGPPYEQYF
CDR3nt: TGTGCCAGCAGAGAAAGCGGGGGGCCTCCCTACGAGCAGTACTTC

v_gene: TRBV6-2/TRBV6-3
j_gene: TRBJ2-5
abundance: NA
d_gene: NA
CDR3aa: CASNPPGHLYQETQYF
CDR3nt: TGTGCCAGCAATCCCCCGGGACATCTGTACCAAGAGACCCAGTACTTC

v_gene: TRBV4-3
j_gene: TRBJ2-7
abundance: few
d_gene: NA
CDR3aa: CASSQETESSYEQYF
CDR3nt: TGCGCCAGCAGCCAAGAGACGGAGAGCTCCTACGAGCAGTACTTC

v_gene: TRBV4-1
j_gene: TRBJ2-1
abundance: NA
d_gene: NA
CDR3aa: CASSLRGGARQGWVNEQFF
CDR3nt: TGCGCCAGCAGCCTAAGGGGCGGGGCTAGACAGGGTTGGGTCAATGAGCAGTTCTTC

v_gene: TRBV20-1
j_gene: TRBJ1-5
abundance: NA
d_gene: NA
CDR3aa: CSALTGRSNQPQHF
CDR3nt: TGCAGTGCTCTAACCGGGAGAAGCAATCAGCCCCAGCATTTT

v_gene: TRBV27
j_gene: TRBJ1-5
abundance: NA
d_gene: NA
CDR3aa: CASSPLLAGGAAHGPQHF
CDR3nt: TGTGCCAGCAGTCCGCTCTTGGCAGGTGGGGCCGCGCATGGGCCCCAGCATTTT

v_gene: TRBV5-1
j_gene: TRBJ1-1
abundance: many
d_gene: NA
CDR3aa: CASSSDGNTEAFF
CDR3nt: TGCGCCAGCAGCTCGGACGGGAACACTGAAGCTTTCTTT

v_gene: TRBV10-1
j_gene: TRBJ1-2
abundance: NA
d_gene: NA
CDR3aa: CASSPGQFYGYTF
CDR3nt: TGCGCCAGCAGCCCTGGACAGTTCTATGGCTACACCTTC

v_gene: TRBV7-9
j_gene: TRBJ1-1
abundance: NA
d_gene: NA
CDR3aa: CASSLANWGEAFF
CDR3nt: TGTGCCAGCAGCTTAGCCAATTGGGGTGAAGCTTTCTTT

v_gene: TRBV19
j_gene: TRBJ2-1
abundance: few
d_gene: NA
CDR3aa: CASSIDRDGEQFF
CDR3nt: TGTGCCAGTAGTATAGATAGGGACGGTGAGCAGTTCTTC

v_gene: TRBV24-1
j_gene: TRBJ2-1
abundance: many
d_gene: TRBD2
CDR3aa: CATSSQREITNEQFF
CDR3nt: TGTGCCACCAGTTCGCAGCGGGAGATCACCAATGAGCAGTTCTTC

v_gene: TRBV12-3/TRBV12-4
j_gene: TRBJ1-2
abundance: few
d_gene: NA
CDR3aa: CASRRTSAGYTF
CDR3nt: TGTGCCAGCAGGCGGACATCGGCTGGCTACACCTTC

v_gene: TRBV15
j_gene: TRBJ1-4
abundance: few
d_gene: TRBD1
CDR3aa: CATSRVRGLDEKLFF
CDR3nt: TGTGCCACCAGCAGGGTCAGGGGGCTGGATGAAAAACTGTTTTTT

v_gene: TRBV7-2
j_gene: TRBJ2-7
abundance: NA
d_gene: TRBD1
CDR3aa: CASSLVRTGYEQYF
CDR3nt: TGTGCCAGCAGCTTAGTACGGACAGGCTACGAGCAGTACTTC

v_gene: TRBV28
j_gene: TRBJ2-1
abundance: many
d_gene: TRBD1
CDR3aa: CASSSRQGREQFF
CDR3nt: TGTGCCAGCAGTTCAAGACAGGGTCGTGAGCAGTTCTTC

v_gene: TRBV29-1
j_gene: TRBJ1-2
abundance: NA
d_gene: NA
CDR3aa: CSVDSRGGGYTF
CDR3nt: TGCAGCGTTGACTCGCGAGGGGGGGGCTACACCTTC

v_gene: TRBV13
j_gene: TRBJ1-2
abundance: few
d_gene: NA
CDR3aa: CASSFPAGDGYTF
CDR3nt: TGTGCCAGCAGCTTCCCCGCGGGGGATGGCTACACCTTC

v_gene: TRBV4-3
j_gene: TRBJ2-2
abundance: many
d_gene: TRBD1
CDR3aa: CASSRSHRDRYTGELFF
CDR3nt: TGCGCCAGCAGCCGTAGTCACCGGGACAGGTATACCGGGGAGCTGTTTTTT

v_gene: TRBV4-3
j_gene: TRBJ2-5
abundance: NA
d_gene: NA
CDR3aa: CASSQDLYGEETQYF
CDR3nt: TGCGCCAGCAGCCAAGATCTGTACGGAGAGGAGACCCAGTACTTC